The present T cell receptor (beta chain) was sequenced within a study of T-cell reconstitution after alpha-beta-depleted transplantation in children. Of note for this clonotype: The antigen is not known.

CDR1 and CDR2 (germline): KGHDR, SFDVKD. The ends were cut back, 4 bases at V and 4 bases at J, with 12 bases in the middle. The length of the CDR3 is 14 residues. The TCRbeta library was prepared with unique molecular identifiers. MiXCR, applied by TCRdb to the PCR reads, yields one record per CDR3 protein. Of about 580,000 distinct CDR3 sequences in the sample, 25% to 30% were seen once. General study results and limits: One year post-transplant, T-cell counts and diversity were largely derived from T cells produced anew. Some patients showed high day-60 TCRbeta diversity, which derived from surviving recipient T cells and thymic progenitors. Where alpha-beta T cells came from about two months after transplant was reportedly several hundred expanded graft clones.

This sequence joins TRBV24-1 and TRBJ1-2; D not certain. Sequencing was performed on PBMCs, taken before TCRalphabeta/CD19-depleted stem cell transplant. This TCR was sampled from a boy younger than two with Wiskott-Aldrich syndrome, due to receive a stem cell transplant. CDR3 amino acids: CATSDSGRGYGYTF. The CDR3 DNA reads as TGTGCCACCAGTGACTCCGGCCGGGGCTATGGCTACACCTTC.